This TCR beta chain was identified during a study of T cell repertoires in cytomegalovirus infection. Study-wide background: Matching HLA type, along with CMV infection, was indicated by public TCR beta signatures.

This clonotype was recorded a few times. Its antigen is unknown. TCRdb itself ran the reads through MiXCR, one entry per CDR3 protein. Here the sample spans approximately 770,000 distinct CDR3 sequences, 25% to 30% being singletons. The CDR3 is 15 residues long. Deletions cut 3 bases from V and 2 bases from J, with 13 bases between. The sequence came from a human donor in good health (CMV status not recorded). Some clones in this sample may be carry-over from other donors' samples. The material was cultured CD8+ T cells from PBMCs, obtained from culture after CMV antigen stimulation. The J gene is TRBJ1-2, the V gene TRBV12-3 or TRBV12-4, with a weak D call TRBD1 (6 bases). The CDR3 sequence is CASSLSLTGNYGYTF. DNA of the CDR3: TGTGCCAGCAGTTTGTCATTGACAGGCAACTATGGCTACACCTTC.